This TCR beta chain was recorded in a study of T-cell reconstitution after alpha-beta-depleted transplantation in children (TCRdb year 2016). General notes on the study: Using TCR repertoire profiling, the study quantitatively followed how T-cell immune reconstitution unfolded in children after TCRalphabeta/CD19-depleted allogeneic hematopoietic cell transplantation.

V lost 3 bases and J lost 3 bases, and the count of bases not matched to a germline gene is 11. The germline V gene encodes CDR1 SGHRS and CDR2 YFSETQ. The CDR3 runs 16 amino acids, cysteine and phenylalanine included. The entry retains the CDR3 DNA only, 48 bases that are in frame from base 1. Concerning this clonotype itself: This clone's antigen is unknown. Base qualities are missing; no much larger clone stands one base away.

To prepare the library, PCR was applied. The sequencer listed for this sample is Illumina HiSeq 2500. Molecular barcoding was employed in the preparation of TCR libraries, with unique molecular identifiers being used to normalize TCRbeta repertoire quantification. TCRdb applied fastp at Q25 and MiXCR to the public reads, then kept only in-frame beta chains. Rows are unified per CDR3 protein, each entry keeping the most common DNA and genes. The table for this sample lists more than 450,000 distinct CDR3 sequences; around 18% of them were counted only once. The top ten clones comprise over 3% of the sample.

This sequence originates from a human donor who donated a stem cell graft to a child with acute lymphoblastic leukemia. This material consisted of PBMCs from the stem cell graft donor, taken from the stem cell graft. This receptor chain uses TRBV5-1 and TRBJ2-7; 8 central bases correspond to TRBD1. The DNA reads TGCGCCAGCAGCTCCTCGGCTGGGACAGGAAACTACGAGCAGTACTTC. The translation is CASSSSAGTGNYEQYF.